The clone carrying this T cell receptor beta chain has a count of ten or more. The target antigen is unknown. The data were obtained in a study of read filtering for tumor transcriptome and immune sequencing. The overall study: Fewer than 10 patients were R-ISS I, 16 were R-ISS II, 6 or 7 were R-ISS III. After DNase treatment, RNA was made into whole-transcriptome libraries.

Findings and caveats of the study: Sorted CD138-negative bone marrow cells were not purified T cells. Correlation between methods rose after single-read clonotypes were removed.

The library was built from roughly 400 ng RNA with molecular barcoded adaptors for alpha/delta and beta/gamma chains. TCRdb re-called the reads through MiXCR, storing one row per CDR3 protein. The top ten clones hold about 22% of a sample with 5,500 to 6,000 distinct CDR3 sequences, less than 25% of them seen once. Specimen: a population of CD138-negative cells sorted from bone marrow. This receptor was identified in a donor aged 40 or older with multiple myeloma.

For the CDR3, the DNA is TGCAGCGTGAGCGGCGAACTCAATCAGCCCCAGCATTTT. Its protein product is CSVSGELNQPQHF. The V call is TRBV29-1, the J call TRBJ1-5; D uncertain. Germline V lookup: CDR1 SQVTM, CDR2 ANQGSEA. The CDR3 totals 13 residues. The V end lost 6 bases, the J end lost 3 bases, and 12 bases lay between the germline ends.